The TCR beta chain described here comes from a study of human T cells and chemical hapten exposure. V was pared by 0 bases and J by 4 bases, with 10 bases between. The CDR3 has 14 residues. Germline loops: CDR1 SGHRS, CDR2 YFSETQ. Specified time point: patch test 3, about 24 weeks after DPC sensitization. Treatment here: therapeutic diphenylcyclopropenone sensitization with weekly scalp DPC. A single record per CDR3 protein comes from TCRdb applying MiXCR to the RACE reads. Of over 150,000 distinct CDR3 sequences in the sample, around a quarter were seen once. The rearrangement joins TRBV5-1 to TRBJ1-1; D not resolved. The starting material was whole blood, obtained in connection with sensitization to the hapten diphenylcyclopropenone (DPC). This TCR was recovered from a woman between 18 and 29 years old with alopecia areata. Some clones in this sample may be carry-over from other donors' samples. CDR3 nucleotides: TGCGCCAGCAGCTTGGTTGTCAGCGGCACTGAAGCTTTCTTT. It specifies CASSLVVSGTEAFF.